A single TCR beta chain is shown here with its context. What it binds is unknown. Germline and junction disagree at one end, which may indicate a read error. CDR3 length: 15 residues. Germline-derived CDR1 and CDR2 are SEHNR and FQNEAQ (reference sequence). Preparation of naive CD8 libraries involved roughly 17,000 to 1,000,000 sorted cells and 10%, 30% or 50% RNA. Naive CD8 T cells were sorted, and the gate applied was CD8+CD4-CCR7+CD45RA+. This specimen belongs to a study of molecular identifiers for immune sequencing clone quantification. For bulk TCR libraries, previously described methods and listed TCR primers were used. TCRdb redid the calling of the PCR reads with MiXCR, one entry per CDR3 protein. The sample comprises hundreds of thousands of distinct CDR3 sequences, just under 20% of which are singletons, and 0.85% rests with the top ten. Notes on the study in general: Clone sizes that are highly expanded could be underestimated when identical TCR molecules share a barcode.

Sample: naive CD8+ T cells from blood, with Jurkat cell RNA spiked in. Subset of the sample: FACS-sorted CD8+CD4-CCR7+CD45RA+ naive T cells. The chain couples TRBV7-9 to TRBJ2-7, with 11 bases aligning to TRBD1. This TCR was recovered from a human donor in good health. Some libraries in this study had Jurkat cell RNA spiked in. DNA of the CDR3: TGTGCCAGCAGCTTCGGGGACAGGGGGGACTACGAGCAGCACTTC. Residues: CASSFGDRGDYEQHF.